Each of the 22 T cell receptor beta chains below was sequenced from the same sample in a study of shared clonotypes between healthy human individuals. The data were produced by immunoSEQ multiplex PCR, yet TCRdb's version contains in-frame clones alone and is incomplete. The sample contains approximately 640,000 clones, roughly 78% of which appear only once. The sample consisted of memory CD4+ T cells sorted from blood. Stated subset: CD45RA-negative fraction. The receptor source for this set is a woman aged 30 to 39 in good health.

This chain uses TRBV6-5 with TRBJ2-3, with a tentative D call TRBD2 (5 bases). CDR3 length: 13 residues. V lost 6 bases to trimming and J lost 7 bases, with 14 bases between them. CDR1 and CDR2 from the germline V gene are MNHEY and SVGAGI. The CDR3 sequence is CASSRGFGNTQYF. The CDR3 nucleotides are TGTGCCAGCAGCCGGGGATTTGGGAATACGCAGTATTTT.

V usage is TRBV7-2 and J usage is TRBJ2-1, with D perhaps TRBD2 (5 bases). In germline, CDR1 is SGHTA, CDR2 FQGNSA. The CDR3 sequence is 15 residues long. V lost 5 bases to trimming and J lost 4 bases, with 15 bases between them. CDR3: CASSLSRGFYNEQFF. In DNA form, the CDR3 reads TGTGCCAGCAGCCTCTCCCGGGGATTTTACAATGAGCAGTTCTTC.

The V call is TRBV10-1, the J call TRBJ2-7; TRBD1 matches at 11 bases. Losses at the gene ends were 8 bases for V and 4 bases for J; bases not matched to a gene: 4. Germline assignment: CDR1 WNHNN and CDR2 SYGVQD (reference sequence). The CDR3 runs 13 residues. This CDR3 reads CASARDRGYEQYF. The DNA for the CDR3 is TGCGCCAGCGCCCGGGACAGGGGGTACGAGCAGTACTTC.

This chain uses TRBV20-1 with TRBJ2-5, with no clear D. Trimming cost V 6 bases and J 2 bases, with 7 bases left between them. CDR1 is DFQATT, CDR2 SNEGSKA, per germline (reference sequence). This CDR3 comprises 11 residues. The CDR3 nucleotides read TGCAGTGCGTCAGAGCAAGAGACCCAGTACTTC. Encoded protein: CSASEQETQYF.

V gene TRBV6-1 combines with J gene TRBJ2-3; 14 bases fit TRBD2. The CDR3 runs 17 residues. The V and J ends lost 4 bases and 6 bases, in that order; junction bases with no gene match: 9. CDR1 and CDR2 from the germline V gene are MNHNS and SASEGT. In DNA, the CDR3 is TGTGCCAGCAGTGGACTGGGACTAGCGGGAGTTGGGGATACGCAGTATTTT. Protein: CASSGLGLAGVGDTQYF.

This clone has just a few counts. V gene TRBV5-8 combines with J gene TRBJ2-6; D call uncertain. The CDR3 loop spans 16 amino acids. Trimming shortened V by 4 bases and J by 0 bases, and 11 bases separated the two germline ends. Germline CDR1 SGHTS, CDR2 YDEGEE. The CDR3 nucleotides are TGTGCCAGCAGCCAGAAGTTTAGCTCTGGGGCCAACGTCCTGACTTTC. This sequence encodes CASSQKFSSGANVLTF.

This CDR3 is CASSLLDYNEQFF. CDR3 DNA: TGTGCCAGCAGCTTACTGGACTACAATGAGCAGTTCTTC. The chain employs TRBV11-2 and TRBJ2-1, with no clear D. Germline assignment: CDR1 SGHAT and CDR2 FQNNGV. This CDR3 has 13 amino acids. V lost 2 bases and J 3 bases, leaving 5 bases between the germline ends.

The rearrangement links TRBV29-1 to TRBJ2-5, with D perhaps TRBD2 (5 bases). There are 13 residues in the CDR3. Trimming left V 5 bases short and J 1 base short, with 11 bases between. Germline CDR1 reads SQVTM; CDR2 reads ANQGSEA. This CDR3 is CSVPFSVQETQYF. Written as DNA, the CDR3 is TGCAGCGTTCCTTTTAGCGTCCAAGAGACCCAGTACTTC.

DNA for the CDR3: TGTGCCAGCAGTGAATCGGAGGGACTAGCGGGCTACAATGAGCAGTTCTTC. Protein sequence: CASSESEGLAGYNEQFF. The V call is TRBV25-1, the J call TRBJ2-1; 12 bases agree with TRBD2. Per the germline V gene, CDR1 is MGHDK and CDR2 is SYGVNS. The CDR3 totals 17 residues. V was pared by 1 base and J by 3 bases, with 4 bases of the junction left unmatched.

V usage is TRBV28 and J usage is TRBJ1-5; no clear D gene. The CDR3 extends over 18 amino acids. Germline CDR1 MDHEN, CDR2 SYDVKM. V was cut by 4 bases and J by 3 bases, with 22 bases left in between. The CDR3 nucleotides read TGTGCCAGCAGTTCGCCTTCTTCCGGGTCATTTCTCAATCAGCCCCAGCATTTT. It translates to CASSSPSSGSFLNQPQHF.

CDR3 nucleotide sequence: TGTGCCAGCAGCTTGGGCTGGGAGCGCGAGCAGTACTTC. The encoded protein is CASSLGWEREQYF. This chain uses TRBV11-3 with TRBJ2-7; D might be TRBD2 (5 bases). With 3 bases removed from V and 6 bases from J, the gap between germline ends came to 12 bases. This CDR3 has 13 residues. Germline assignment: CDR1 SGHNT and CDR2 YENEEA.

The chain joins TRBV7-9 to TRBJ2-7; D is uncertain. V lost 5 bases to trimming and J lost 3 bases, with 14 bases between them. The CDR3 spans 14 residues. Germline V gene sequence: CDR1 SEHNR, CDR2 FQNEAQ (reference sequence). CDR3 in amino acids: CASSSLASGYEQYF. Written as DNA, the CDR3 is TGTGCCAGCAGCAGCTTGGCGTCGGGCTACGAGCAGTACTTC.

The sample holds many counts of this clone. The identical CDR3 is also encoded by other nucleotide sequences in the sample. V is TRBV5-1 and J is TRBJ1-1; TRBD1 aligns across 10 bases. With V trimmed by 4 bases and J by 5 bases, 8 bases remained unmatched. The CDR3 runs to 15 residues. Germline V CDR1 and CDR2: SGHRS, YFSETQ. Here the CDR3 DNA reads TGCGCCAGCAGCACGAGACAGGGGGCGAGGACTGAAGCTTTCTTT. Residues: CASSTRQGARTEAFF.

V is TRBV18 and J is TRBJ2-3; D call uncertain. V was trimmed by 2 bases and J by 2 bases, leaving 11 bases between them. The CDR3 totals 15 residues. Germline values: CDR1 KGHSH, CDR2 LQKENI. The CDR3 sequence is CASSPWNANTDTQYF. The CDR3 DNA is TGTGCCAGCTCACCATGGAACGCTAACACAGATACGCAGTATTTT.

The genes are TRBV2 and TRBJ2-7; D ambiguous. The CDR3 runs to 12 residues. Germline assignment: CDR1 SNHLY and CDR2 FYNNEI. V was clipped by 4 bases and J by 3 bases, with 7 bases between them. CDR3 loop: CASSGTSYEQYF. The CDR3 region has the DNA TGTGCCAGCAGTGGGACCAGCTACGAGCAGTACTTC.

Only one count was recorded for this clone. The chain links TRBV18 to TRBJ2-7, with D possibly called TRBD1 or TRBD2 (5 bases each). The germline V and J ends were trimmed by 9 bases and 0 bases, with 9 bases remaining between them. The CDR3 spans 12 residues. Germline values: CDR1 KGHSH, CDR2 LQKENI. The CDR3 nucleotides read TGTGCCAGTGGGGGAAGCTCCTACGAGCAGTACTTC. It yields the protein CASGGSSYEQYF.

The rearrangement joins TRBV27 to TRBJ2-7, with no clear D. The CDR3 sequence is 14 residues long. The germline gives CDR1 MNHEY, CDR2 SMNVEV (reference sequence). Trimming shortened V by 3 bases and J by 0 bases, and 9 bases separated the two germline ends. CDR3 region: CASSFGVNSYEQYF. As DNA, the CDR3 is TGTGCCAGCAGTTTTGGGGTTAACTCCTACGAGCAGTACTTC.

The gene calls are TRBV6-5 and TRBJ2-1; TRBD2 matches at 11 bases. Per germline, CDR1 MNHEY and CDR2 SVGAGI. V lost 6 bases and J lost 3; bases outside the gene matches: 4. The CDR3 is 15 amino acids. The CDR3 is CASRPTSGSYNEQFF. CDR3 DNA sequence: TGTGCCAGCAGACCCACTAGCGGGAGCTACAATGAGCAGTTCTTC.

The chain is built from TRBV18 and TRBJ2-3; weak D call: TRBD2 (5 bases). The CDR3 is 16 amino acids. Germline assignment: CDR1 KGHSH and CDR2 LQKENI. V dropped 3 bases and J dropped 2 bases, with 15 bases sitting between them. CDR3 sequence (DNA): TGTGCCAGCTCACCCCAGAGGGAGTTAACCACAGATACGCAGTATTTT. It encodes CASSPQRELTTDTQYF. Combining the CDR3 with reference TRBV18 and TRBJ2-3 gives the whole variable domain NAGVMQNPRHLVRRRGQEARLRCSPMKGHSHVYWYRQLPEEGLKFMVYLQKENIIDESGMPKERFSAEFPKEGPSILRIQQVVRGDSAAYFCASSPQRELTTDTQYFGPGTRLTVL.

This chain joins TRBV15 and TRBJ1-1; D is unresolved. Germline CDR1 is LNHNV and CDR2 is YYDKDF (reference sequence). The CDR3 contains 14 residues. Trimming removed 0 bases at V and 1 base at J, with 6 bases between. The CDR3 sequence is CATSRDFTNTEAFF. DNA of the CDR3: TGTGCCACCAGCAGAGATTTTACGAACACTGAAGCTTTCTTT.

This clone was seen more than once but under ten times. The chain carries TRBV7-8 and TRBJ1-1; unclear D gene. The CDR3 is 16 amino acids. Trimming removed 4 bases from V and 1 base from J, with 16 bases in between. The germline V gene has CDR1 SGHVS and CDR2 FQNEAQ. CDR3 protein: CASSSWAAAGNTEAFF. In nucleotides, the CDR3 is TGTGCCAGCAGCTCGTGGGCCGCTGCTGGGAACACTGAAGCTTTCTTT.

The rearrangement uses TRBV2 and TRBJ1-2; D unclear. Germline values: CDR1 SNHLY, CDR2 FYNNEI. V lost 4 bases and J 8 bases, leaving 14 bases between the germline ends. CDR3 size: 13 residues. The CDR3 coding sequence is TGTGCCAGCAGTGGCTTCCTGGATGGAGGCTACACCTTC. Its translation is CASSGFLDGGYTF.